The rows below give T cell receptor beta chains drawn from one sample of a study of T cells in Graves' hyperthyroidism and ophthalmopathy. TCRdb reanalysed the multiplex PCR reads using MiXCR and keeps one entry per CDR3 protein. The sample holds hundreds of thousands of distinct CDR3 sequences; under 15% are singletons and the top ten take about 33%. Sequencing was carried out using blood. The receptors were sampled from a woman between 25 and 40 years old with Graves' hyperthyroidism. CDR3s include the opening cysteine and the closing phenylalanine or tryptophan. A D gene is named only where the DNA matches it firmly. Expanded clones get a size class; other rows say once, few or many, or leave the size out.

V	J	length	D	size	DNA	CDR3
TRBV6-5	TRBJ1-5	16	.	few	TGTGCCAGCAGTTACTCCAGGACGGATAGCAATCAGCCCCAGCATTTT	CASSYSRTDSNQPQHF
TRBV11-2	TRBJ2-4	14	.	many	TGTGCCAGCAGCCTGGAACCCTCCAAAAACATTCAGTACTTC	CASSLEPSKNIQYF
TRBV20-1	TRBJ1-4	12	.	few	TGCAGTGCTAGTGCCAAGAATGAAAAACTGTTTTTT	CSASAKNEKLFF
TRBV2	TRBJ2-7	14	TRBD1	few	TGTGCCAGCACTACCGGACAGGGATCCTACGAGCAGTACTTC	CASTTGQGSYEQYF
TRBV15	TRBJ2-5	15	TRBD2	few	TGTGCCACCAGCCCTCTAGCGGGAGCTGGTGAGACCCAGTACTTC	CATSPLAGAGETQYF
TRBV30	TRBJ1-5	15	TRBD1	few	TGTGCCTGGAGTGTAATGGGACAGTCAAATCAGCCCCAGCATTTT	CAWSVMGQSNQPQHF
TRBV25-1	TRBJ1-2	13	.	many	TGTGCCAGCAGTGAAAGGACGGGCTATGGCTACACCTTC	CASSERTGYGYTF
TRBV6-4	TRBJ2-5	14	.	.	TGTGCCAGCATGGGGGGCGGGATCGGAGAGACCCAGTACTTC	CASMGGGIGETQYF
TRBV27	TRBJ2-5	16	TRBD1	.	TGTGCCAGCAGTCTCACTTTTGGACAGGGAAGACGGCCCCAGTACTTC	CASSLTFGQGRRPQYF
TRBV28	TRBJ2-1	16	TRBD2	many	TGTGCCAGCAGCCCCACCGGGCTAGCGGGTTACAATGAGCAGTTCTTC	CASSPTGLAGYNEQFF
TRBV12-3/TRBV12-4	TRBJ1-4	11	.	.	TGTGCCAGCAGCACACAGGAAAAACTGTTTTTT	CASSTQEKLFF
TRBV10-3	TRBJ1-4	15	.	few	TGTGCCATCAAGAGTACAGGGAGTGATAATGAAAAACTGTTTTTT	CAIKSTGSDNEKLFF
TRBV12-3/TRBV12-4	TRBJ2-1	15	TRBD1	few	TGTGCCAGCACCTCCCCCGGGACAGACTACAATGAGCAGTTCTTC	CASTSPGTDYNEQFF
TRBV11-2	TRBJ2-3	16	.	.	TGTGCCAGCACAGTCAGTGTGATGACTAGCACAGATACGCAGTATTTT	CASTVSVMTSTDTQYF